The 5 T cell receptor beta chains listed next were all sequenced from one sample in a study of beta chain features in type 1 diabetes. Sequencing targeted expressed TCRB transcripts, as all isolated RNA had been reverse transcribed. Some clones are missing from TCRdb's copy, which holds only in-frame ones; the method was immunoSEQ multiplex PCR. The repertoire holds 300,000 or so clones, with around 8% as singletons. The specimen was central memory CD4+ T cells from blood. These receptors all come from a woman under 30 in good health.

The rearrangement joins TRBV27 to TRBJ2-7, with 8 bases lining up with TRBD1. Germline CDR1 and CDR2: MNHEY and SMNVEV (reference sequence). The CDR3 has 15 amino acids. J lost 5 bases, V lost 3 bases, and 9 bases had no gene match. The CDR3 is CASSFQGATLHEQYF. DNA for the CDR3: TGTGCCAGCAGTTTTCAGGGGGCCACACTCCACGAGCAGTACTTC.

This chain joins TRBV12-5 and TRBJ2-1, with D uncertain. The germline V gene encodes CDR1 LGHNT and CDR2 FRNRAP. CDR3 length: 12 amino acids. Between the trimmed V and J ends, which lost 5 bases and 7 bases, there was a span of 9 bases. CDR3 DNA: TGTGCTAGTGGTCTCGACATTAATGAGCAGTTCTTC. The encoded protein is CASGLDINEQFF.

The chain links TRBV18 to TRBJ2-1; D remains ambiguous. Trimming took off 2 bases at V and 12 bases at J, with 14 bases between the two ends. The germline gives CDR1 KGHSH, CDR2 LQKENI. CDR3 length: 13 residues. The CDR3 loop reads CASSPEIRNRQFF. CDR3 DNA sequence: TGTGCCAGCTCACCAGAGATCAGAAACCGGCAGTTCTTC.

This rearrangement joins TRBV27 to TRBJ1-1; D ambiguous. The CDR3 has 14 residues. CDR1 and CDR2 from the germline V gene are MNHEY and SMNVEV (reference sequence). The V and J ends lost 2 bases and 5 bases respectively, with 12 bases between them. The chain's CDR3 is CASSLQAVGTEAFF. The CDR3, as DNA: TGTGCCAGCAGTTTACAGGCGGTGGGGACTGAAGCTTTCTTT.

This clone was observed many times. The same CDR3 arises from other DNA sequences in this sample as well. J is TRBJ2-4 and V is TRBV28; D is perhaps TRBD1 (6 bases). From germline, CDR1 is MDHEN and CDR2 SYDVKM. Trimming took off 7 bases at V and 2 bases at J, with 9 bases between the two ends. There are 13 residues in the CDR3. For the CDR3, the DNA is TGTGCCAGCATGGGGGCCCCCAAAAACATTCAGTACTTC. Protein sequence: CASMGAPKNIQYF.